These 20 T cell receptor beta chains were all obtained from the same sample, sequenced in a study of blood T cell repertoires in COVID-19. Using immunoSEQ multiplex PCR, the repertoire was profiled, and TCRdb retains in-frame clones only, with some absent. Here the sample spans around 230,000 clones, roughly 80% being singletons. The material sequenced was peripheral blood. These receptors were obtained from a woman older than 75 with acute or convalescent COVID-19.

V is TRBV18 and J is TRBJ1-5; TRBD1 agrees at 8 bases. V was clipped by 6 bases and J by 6 bases; unmatched bases: 7. CDR3 size: 14 residues. CDR1 and CDR2 from the germline V gene are KGHSH and LQKENI. The CDR3 nucleotides read TGTGCCAGCTCTCTTGACAGGGGCGGTCAGCCCCAGCATTTT. Translating gives CASSLDRGGQPQHF.

This clone was counted a few times. This sequence joins TRBV2 and TRBJ1-2; D not resolved. The ends were cut back, 1 base at V and 5 bases at J, with 14 bases in the middle. The CDR3 is 15 residues long. Germline CDR1 and CDR2: SNHLY and FYNNEI. CDR3: CASSEGEADAYGYTF. In nucleotides, the CDR3 is TGTGCCAGCAGTGAAGGCGAGGCAGATGCTTATGGCTACACCTTC. Full variable domain (missing parts from reference TRBV2 and TRBJ1-2): EPEVTQTPSHQVTQMGQEVILRCVPISNHLYFYWYRQILGQKVEFLVSFYNNEISEKSEIFDDQFSVERPDGSNFTLKIRSTKLEDSAMYFCASSEGEADAYGYTFGSGTRLTVV.

On this clone itself: This specimen includes other DNA sequences encoding the same CDR3. The chain employs TRBV18 and TRBJ2-5, with TRBD1 identical over 10 bases. Germline V lookup: CDR1 KGHSH, CDR2 LQKENI. The CDR3 is 15 residues long. V shed 2 bases and J 4 bases; nucleotides not matched to a gene: 4. The CDR3 nucleotides read TGTGCCAGCTCACCAAGGACAGGGGGGGGAGAGACCCAGTACTTC. Residues: CASSPRTGGGETQYF.

The CDR3 DNA reads as TGTGCCAGTAGGTACCCCGGGACAGGGCCCGGGGAGCTGTTTTTT. Its translation is CASRYPGTGPGELFF. The rearrangement uses TRBV19 and TRBJ2-2; 9 bases line up with TRBD1. With V trimmed by 6 bases and J by 6 bases, 8 bases remained unmatched. CDR3 length: 15 residues. Per the germline V gene, CDR1 is LNHDA and CDR2 is SQIVND (reference sequence).

The genes are TRBV2 and TRBJ1-2, with TRBD1 as a possible D gene (5 bases). The germline V gene encodes CDR1 SNHLY and CDR2 FYNNEI. CDR3 length: 11 residues. V shed 7 bases and J shed 13 bases, with 16 bases lying between them. CDR3 amino acids: CASTPTVECTF. For the CDR3, the DNA is TGTGCCAGCACACCGACAGTCGAGTGCACCTTC.

The CDR3 bases are TGCGCCAGCAGCGAAGGGGGCATCGAAGCTTTCTTT. Protein sequence: CASSEGGIEAFF. The V gene is TRBV10-1, the J gene TRBJ1-1; TRBD1 matches at 7 bases. The CDR3 is 12 residues long. V dropped 6 bases and J dropped 8; count of bases not matched to a gene: 6. Germline V gives CDR1 WNHNN, CDR2 SYGVQD (reference sequence).

The J gene is TRBJ2-2, the V gene TRBV2; 7 nucleotides line up with TRBD1. Trimming cost V 7 bases and J 7 bases; bases outside gene matches: 12. The length of the CDR3 is 15 residues. Germline CDR1 and CDR2: SNHLY and FYNNEI. CDR3 bases: TGTGCCAGCACCGTCCTCTCGACAGGGTACGGGGAGCTGTTTTTT. Encoded protein: CASTVLSTGYGELFF.

Many counts were recorded for this clone. V usage is TRBV7-3 and J usage is TRBJ2-3; D call uncertain. Germline-derived CDR1 and CDR2 are SGHTA and FQGTGA. CDR3 length equals 13 residues. Trimming cost V 3 bases and J 1 base, with 5 bases left between them. CDR3 amino acids: CASSFRGTDTQYF. The CDR3 coding sequence is TGTGCCAGCAGCTTCCGGGGCACAGATACGCAGTATTTT.

Notes on this clone: Other DNA sequences in the sample encode the same CDR3. This chain uses TRBV5-1 with TRBJ1-5; D not certain. There are 14 residues in the CDR3. CDR1 is SGHRS and CDR2 is YFSETQ in the germline V gene. The V end lost 1 base, the J end lost 1 base, and 6 bases lay between the germline ends. CDR3 amino acids: CASSLTGSNQPQHF. The CDR3 DNA reads as TGCGCCAGCAGCTTGACCGGGAGCAATCAGCCCCAGCATTTT. The full variable domain, its missing parts supplied by reference TRBV5-1 and TRBJ1-5, is KAGVTQTPRYLIKTRGQQVTLSCSPISGHRSVSWYQQTPGQGLQFLFEYFSETQRNKGNFPGRFSGRQFSNSRSEMNVSTLELGDSALYLCASSLTGSNQPQHFGDGTRLSIL.

This clone appeared many times. The chain is built from TRBV5-1 and TRBJ2-7, with D perhaps matching TRBD1 (6 bases). Germline CDR1 reads SGHRS; CDR2 reads YFSETQ. V lost 3 bases and J lost 0, with 7 bases in between. The CDR3 runs to 13 residues. The CDR3 nucleotides are TGCGCCAGCAGCTGGGACACCTCCTACGAGCAGTACTTC. Translating gives CASSWDTSYEQYF.

The chain joins TRBV7-2 to TRBJ1-2, with D perhaps matching TRBD1 (5 bases). Germline-derived CDR1 and CDR2 are SGHTA and FQGNSA. The CDR3 runs 13 residues. Trimming left V 7 bases short and J 4 bases short, with 13 bases between. The CDR3 sequence is CASTKGLSYGYTF. CDR3 in DNA: TGTGCCAGCACCAAGGGACTGTCCTATGGCTACACCTTC.

V is TRBV2 and J is TRBJ1-5; 8 bases map to TRBD1. Germline trimming cut 5 bases from V and 6 bases from J; bases unmatched to any gene: 9. Germline V lookup: CDR1 SNHLY, CDR2 FYNNEI. The CDR3 is 15 amino acids. The CDR3: CASSFDRGRGQPQHF. The CDR3 coding sequence is TGTGCCAGCAGTTTCGACAGGGGTCGGGGTCAGCCCCAGCATTTT.

This clone was picked up a small number of times. The rearrangement joins TRBV6-6 to TRBJ1-1; D call uncertain. The germline V gene encodes CDR1 MNHNY and CDR2 SVGAGI (reference sequence). The CDR3 runs to 15 residues. Trimming cost V 0 bases and J 5 bases, with 13 bases left between them. The CDR3 DNA reads as TGTGCCAGCAGTTACTCGACCGGGGTATGGACTGAAGCTTTCTTT. Protein product: CASSYSTGVWTEAFF.

This chain connects TRBV4-2 to TRBJ1-2; 9 nucleotides match TRBD1. With 1 base clipped from V and 7 bases from J, the junction kept 13 bases outside the gene matches. The CDR3 contains 17 residues. The germline gives CDR1 LGHNA, CDR2 YNFKEQ. DNA for the CDR3: TGTGCCAGCAGCCAAGGTTATGGGGACAGGGTGAGGTTTGGCTACACCTTC. Protein product: CASSQGYGDRVRFGYTF.

The rearrangement uses TRBV18 and TRBJ2-2; 7 bases are shared with TRBD1. Looked up from germline, CDR1 is KGHSH and CDR2 is LQKENI. V dropped 4 bases and J dropped 5; count of bases not matched to a gene: 1. The CDR3 runs to 13 residues. CDR3 DNA: TGTGCCAGCTCACGACAGGGTACCGGGGAGCTGTTTTTT. This translates into CASSRQGTGELFF.

V gene TRBV15 combines with J gene TRBJ1-5; D is unresolved. The germline V gene encodes CDR1 LNHNV and CDR2 YYDKDF (reference sequence). The CDR3 spans 14 residues. The V end was cut by 0 bases, the J end by 5 bases, with 8 bases between. For the CDR3, the DNA is TGTGCCACCAGCAGAGATCTAGTAGATCAGCCCCAGCATTTT. It specifies CATSRDLVDQPQHF.

This clone showed up many times. The V call is TRBV11-3, the J call TRBJ2-2, with D perhaps TRBD2 (5 bases). The CDR3 sequence is 16 residues long. Trimming took off 2 bases at V and 4 bases at J, with 14 bases between the two ends. CDR1 is SGHNT and CDR2 is YENEEA in the germline V gene. The CDR3 nucleotides read TGTGCCAGCAGCTTATCGGGCGGCCGGGGCACCGGGGAGCTGTTTTTT. Translating it yields CASSLSGGRGTGELFF.

This sequence joins TRBV19 and TRBJ2-3, with TRBD2 matching 10 bases. The CDR3 extends over 18 amino acids. In germline, CDR1 is LNHDA, CDR2 SQIVND (reference sequence). Trimming cost V 5 bases and J 1 base; bases outside gene matches: 12. CDR3 bases: TGTGCCAGTAGTTCCACAGGGCCCGGGACTAGCGGCACAGATACGCAGTATTTT. Translating gives CASSSTGPGTSGTDTQYF.

In DNA form, the CDR3 reads TGTGCCAGCAGTATTACCGGGACAGCGAACACTGAAGCTTTCTTT. Residues: CASSITGTANTEAFF. This chain links TRBV2 with TRBJ1-1, with TRBD1 identical over 7 bases. The trim removed 5 bases at V and 1 base at J, leaving 7 bases unmatched. Looked up from germline, CDR1 is SNHLY and CDR2 is FYNNEI. The CDR3 consists of 15 residues.

V is TRBV19 and J is TRBJ1-5; TRBD1 matches at 7 bases. The CDR3 consists of 14 residues. After removal of 7 bases from V and 2 bases from J, the junction contained 5 bases not matched to a gene. Germline V gene sequence: CDR1 LNHDA, CDR2 SQIVND (reference sequence). CDR3 amino acids: CASKTGSGNQPQHF. The DNA for the CDR3 is TGTGCCAGTAAGACAGGGTCCGGCAATCAGCCCCAGCATTTT. Filled out from reference TRBV19 and TRBJ1-5, the complete variable domain reads DGGITQSPKYLFRKEGQNVTLSCEQNLNHDAMYWYRQDPGQGLRLIYYSQIVNDFQKGDIAEGYSVSREKKESFPLTVTSAQKNPTAFYLCASKTGSGNQPQHFGDGTRLSIL.